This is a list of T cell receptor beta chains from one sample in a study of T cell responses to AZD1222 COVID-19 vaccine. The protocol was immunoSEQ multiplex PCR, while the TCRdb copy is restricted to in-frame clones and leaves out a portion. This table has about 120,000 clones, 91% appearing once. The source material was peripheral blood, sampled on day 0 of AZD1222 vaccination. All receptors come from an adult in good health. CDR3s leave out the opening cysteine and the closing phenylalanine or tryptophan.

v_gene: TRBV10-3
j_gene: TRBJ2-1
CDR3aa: AISGTSGGSGEQF

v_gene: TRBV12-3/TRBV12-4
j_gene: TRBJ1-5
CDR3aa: ASRTGVGQPQH

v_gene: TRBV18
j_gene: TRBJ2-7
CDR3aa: ASSPGLGNEQY

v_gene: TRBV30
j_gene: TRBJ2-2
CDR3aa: ASNTDRTNTGELF

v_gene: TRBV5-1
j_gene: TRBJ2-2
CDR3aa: ASSLALLGKPGELF

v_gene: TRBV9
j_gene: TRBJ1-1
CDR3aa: ASSVAENHRAF

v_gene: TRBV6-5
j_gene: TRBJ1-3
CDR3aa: ASDIRGADTIY

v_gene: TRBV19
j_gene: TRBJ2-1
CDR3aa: ASSMGQGADEQF

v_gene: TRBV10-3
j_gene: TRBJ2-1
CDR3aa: AISESWVSRGDEQF

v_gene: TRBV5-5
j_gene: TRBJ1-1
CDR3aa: ASSSRGTEAF

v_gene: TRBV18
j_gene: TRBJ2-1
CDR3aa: ASSPQGQGEQF

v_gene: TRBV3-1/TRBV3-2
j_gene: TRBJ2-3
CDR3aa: ASSQAGADTQY

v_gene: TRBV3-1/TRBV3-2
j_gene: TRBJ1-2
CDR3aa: ASSQVSRVNYGYT

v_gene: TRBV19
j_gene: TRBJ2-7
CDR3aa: ASSIALGTASSYEQY

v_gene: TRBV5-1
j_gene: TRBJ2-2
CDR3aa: ASSTGTGANTGELF

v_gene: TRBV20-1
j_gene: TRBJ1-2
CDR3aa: SARAGYGYT

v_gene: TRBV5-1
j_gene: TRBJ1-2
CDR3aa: ASSTRDSTGGYT

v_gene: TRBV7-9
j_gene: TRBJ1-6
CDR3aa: ASSLVDFFNSPLH

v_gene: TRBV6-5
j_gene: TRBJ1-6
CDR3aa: ASRTGGPYNSPLH

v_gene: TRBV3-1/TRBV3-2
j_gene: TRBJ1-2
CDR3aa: ASSRDRGINGYT

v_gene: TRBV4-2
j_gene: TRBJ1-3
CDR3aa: ASSGSGEQQGNTIY

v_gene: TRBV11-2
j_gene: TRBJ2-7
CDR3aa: ASSLVRLPYEQY

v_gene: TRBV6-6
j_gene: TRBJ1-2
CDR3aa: ASSYPSGGRDYGYT

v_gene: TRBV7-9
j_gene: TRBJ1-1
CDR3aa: ASSLEQYTEAF

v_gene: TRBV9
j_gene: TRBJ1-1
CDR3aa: ASSVAVNTEAF

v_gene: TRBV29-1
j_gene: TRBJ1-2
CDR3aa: SVDTGGPLGGYT

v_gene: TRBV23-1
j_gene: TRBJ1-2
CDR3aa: ASSQSTGGNYGYT

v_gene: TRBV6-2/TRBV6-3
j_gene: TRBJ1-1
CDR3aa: ASSPVRVPEAF

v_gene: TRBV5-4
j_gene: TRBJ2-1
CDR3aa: ASARLSNEQF

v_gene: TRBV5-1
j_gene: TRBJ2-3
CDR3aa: ASSAQPTTDTQY

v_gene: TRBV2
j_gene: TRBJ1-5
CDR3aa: ASIENNQPQH

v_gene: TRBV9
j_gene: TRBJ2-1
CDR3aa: ASSPGVPGQLHNEQF

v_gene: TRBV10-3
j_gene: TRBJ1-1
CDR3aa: AISVEGGAEAF

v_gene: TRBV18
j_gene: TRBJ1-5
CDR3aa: ASSLGPLGQPQH

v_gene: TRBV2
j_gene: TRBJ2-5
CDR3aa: ASSEGQTPGTQY

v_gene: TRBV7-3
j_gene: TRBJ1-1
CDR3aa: ASSLTKVLNTEAF

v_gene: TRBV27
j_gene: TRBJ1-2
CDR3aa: ASSLTAAYYGYT

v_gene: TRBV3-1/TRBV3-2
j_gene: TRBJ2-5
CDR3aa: ASSQRAGGPQETQY

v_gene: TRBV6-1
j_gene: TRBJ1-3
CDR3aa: ASSDRIIGGNTIY

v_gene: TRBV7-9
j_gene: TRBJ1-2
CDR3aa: ASSLGPGHLNYGYT

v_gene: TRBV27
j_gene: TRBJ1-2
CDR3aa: ASSPDGNYGYT

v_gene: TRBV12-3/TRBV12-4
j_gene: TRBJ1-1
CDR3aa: ASSLQMNTEAF

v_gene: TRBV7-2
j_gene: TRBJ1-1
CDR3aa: ASSLMSGGRYTEAF

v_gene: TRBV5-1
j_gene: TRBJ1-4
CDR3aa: ASSLGHLATNEKLF

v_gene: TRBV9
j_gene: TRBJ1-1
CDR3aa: ASSVDGSVGEGTEAF

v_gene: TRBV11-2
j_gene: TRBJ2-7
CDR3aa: ASTPTLVSPYEQY

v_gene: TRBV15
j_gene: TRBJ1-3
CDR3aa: ATSRFRLDGGNTIY